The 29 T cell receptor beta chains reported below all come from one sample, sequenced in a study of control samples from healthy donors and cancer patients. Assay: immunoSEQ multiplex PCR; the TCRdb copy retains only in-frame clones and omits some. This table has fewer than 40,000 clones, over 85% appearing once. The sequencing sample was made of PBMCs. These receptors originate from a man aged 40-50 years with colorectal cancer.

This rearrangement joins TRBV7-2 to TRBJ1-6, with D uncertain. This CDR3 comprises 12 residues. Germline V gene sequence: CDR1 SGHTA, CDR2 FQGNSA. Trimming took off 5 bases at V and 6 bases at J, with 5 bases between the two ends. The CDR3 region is CASSRPNSPLHF. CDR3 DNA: TGTGCCAGCAGCCGTCCTAATTCACCCCTCCACTTT.

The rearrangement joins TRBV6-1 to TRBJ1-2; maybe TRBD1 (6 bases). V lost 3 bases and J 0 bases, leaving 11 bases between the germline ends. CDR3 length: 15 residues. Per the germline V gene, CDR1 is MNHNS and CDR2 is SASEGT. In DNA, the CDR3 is TGTGCCAGCAGTGATTTGGGGACAACTAACTATGGCTACACCTTC. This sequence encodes CASSDLGTTNYGYTF.

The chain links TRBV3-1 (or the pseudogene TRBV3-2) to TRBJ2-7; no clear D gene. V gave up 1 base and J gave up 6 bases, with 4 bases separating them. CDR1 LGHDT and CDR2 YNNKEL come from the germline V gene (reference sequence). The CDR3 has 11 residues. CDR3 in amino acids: CASSQAAEQYF. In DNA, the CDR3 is TGTGCCAGCAGCCAAGCGGCCGAGCAGTACTTC.

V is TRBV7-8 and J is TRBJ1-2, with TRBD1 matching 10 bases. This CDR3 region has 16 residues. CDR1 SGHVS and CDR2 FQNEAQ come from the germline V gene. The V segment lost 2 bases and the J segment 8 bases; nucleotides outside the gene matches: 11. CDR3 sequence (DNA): TGTGCCAGCAGCTTAAGGGACAGGGGAAACGGGGAAGGCTACACCTTC. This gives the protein CASSLRDRGNGEGYTF. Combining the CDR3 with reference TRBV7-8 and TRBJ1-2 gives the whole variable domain GAGVSQSPRYKVAKRGQDVALRCDPISGHVSLFWYQQALGQGPEFLTYFQNEAQLDKSGLPSDRFFAERPEGSVSTLKIQRTQQEDSAVYLCASSLRDRGNGEGYTFGSGTRLTVV.

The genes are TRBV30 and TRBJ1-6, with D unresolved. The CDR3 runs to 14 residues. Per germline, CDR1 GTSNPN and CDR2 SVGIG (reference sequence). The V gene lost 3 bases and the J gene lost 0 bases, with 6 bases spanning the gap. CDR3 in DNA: TGTGCCTGGAGCGATAGCTCCTATAATTCACCCCTCCACTTT. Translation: CAWSDSSYNSPLHF.

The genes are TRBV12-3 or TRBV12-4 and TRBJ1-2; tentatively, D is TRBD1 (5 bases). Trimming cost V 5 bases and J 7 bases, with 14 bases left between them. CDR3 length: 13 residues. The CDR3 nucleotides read TGTGCCAGCAGTATGGGACCGATGGGTGGCTACACCTTC. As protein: CASSMGPMGGYTF.

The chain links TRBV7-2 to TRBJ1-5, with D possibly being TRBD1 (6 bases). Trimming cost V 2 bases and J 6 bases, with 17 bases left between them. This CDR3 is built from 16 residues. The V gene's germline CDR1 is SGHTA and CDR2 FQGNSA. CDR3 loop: CASSLHAQGLPQPQHF. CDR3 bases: TGTGCCAGCAGCTTACACGCACAGGGTCTACCTCAGCCCCAGCATTTT.

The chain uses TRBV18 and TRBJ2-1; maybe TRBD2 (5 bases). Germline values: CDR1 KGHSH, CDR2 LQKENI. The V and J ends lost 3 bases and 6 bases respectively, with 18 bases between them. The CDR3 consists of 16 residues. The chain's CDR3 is CASSPAGVSSVNEQFF. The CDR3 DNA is TGTGCCAGCTCACCCGCCGGGGTTAGTAGTGTCAATGAGCAGTTCTTC.

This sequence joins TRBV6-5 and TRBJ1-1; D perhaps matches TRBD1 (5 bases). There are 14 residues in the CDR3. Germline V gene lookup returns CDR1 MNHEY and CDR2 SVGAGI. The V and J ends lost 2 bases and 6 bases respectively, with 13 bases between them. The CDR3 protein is CASSYGTLGAEAFF. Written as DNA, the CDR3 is TGTGCCAGCAGTTACGGGACCTTAGGGGCTGAAGCTTTCTTT.

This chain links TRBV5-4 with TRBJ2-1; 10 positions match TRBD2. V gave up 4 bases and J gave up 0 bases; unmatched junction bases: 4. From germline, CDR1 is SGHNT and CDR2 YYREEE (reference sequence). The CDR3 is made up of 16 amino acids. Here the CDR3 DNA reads TGTGCCAGCAGCAAGCGGGGGGGCCTCTCCTACAATGAGCAGTTCTTC. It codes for CASSKRGGLSYNEQFF.

The CDR3 DNA is TGTGCCAGCAAACCGGGACAAAGCTCCTACGAGCAGTACTTC. Amino acids: CASKPGQSSYEQYF. J is TRBJ2-7 and V is TRBV7-2; tentatively, D is TRBD1 (6 bases). Trimming left V 7 bases short and J 0 bases short, with 13 bases between. Germline V gene sequence: CDR1 SGHTA, CDR2 FQGNSA. The CDR3 contains 14 residues.

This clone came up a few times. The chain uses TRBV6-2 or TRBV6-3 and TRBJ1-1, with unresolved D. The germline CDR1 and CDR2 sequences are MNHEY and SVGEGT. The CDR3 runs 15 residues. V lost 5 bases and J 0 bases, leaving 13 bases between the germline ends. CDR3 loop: CASSPSLFMNTEAFF. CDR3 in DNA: TGTGCCAGCAGTCCCTCGCTATTCATGAACACTGAAGCTTTCTTT.

The CDR3 nucleotides are TGTGCCAGCAGGAAGACAGGGTTGGGAAACGAGCAGTACTTC. This sequence encodes CASRKTGLGNEQYF. The chain recombines TRBV6-5 with TRBJ2-7; 7 nucleotides match TRBD1. Germline assignment: CDR1 MNHEY and CDR2 SVGAGI. The V and J ends lost 6 bases and 5 bases, in that order; junction bases with no gene match: 10. The CDR3 has 14 amino acids.

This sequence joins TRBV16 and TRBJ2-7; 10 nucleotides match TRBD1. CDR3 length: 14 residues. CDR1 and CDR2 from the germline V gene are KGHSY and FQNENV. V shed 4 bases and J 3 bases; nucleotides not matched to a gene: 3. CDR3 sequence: CASSPGQGIYEQYF. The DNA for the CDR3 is TGTGCCAGCAGCCCGGGACAGGGGATCTACGAGCAGTACTTC.

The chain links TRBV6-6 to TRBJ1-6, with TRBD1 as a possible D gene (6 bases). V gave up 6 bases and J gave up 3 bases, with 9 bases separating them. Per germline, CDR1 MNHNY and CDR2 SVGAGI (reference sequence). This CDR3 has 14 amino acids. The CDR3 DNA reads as TGTGCCAGCAGGCAACAGGGCTATAATTCACCCCTCCACTTT. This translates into CASRQQGYNSPLHF.

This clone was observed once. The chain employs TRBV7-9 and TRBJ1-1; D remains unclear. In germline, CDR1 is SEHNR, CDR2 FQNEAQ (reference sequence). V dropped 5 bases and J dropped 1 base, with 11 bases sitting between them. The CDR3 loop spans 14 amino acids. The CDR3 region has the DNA TGTGCCAGCAGCCGATGGGAGGGGAACACTGAAGCTTTCTTT. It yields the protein CASSRWEGNTEAFF.

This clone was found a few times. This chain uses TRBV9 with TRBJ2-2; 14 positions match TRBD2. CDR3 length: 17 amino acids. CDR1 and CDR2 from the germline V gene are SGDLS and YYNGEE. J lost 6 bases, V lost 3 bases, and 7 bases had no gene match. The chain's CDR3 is CASSAKTSGGAPGELFF. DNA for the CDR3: TGTGCCAGCAGCGCCAAGACTAGCGGGGGGGCGCCCGGGGAGCTGTTTTTT.

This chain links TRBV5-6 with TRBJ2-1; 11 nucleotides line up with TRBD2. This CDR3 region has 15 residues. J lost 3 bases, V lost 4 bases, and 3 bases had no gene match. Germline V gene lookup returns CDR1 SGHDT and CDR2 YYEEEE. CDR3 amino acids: CASSILAGGYNEQFF. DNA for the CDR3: TGTGCCAGCAGCATTCTAGCGGGGGGCTACAATGAGCAGTTCTTC.

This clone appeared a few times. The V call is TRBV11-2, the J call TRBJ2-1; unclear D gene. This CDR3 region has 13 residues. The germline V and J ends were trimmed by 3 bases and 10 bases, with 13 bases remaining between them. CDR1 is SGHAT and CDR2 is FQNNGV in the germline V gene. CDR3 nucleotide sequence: TGTGCCAGCAGCTTTGGTTCCCTACCCGAGCAGTTCTTC. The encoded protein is CASSFGSLPEQFF.

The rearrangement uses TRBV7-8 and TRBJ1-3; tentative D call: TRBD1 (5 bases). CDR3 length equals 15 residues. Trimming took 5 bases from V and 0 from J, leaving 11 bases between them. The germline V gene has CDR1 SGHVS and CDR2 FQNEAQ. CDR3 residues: CASSQPGRSGNTIYF. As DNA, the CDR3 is TGTGCCAGCAGCCAACCGGGACGCTCTGGAAACACCATATATTTT. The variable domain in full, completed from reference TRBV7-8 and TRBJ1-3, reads GAGVSQSPRYKVAKRGQDVALRCDPISGHVSLFWYQQALGQGPEFLTYFQNEAQLDKSGLPSDRFFAERPEGSVSTLKIQRTQQEDSAVYLCASSQPGRSGNTIYFGEGSWLTVV.

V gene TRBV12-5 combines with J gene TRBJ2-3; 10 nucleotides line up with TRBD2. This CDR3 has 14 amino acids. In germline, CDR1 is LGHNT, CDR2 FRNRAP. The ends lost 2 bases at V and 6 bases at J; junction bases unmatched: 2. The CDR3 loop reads CASGLLAGADTQYF. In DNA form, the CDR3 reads TGTGCTAGTGGTTTGCTAGCGGGGGCTGATACGCAGTATTTT.

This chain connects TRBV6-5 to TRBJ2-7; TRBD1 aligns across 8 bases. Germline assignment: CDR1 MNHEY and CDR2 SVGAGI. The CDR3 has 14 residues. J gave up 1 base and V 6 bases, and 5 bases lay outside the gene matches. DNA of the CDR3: TGTGCCAGCAGCCCCAGGACAGGGTCCTACGAGCAGTACTTC. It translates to CASSPRTGSYEQYF.

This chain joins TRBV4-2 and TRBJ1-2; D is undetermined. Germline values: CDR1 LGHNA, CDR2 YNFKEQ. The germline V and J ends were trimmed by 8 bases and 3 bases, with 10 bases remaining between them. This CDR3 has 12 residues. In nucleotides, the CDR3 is TGTGCCAGCTTCTCCGACGACTATGGCTACACCTTC. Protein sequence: CASFSDDYGYTF.

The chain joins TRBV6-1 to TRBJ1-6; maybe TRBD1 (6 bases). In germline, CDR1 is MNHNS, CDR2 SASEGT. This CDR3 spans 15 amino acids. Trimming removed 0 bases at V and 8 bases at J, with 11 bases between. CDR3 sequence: CASSEAGTQYSPLHF. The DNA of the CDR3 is TGTGCCAGCAGTGAAGCCGGGACACAGTATTCACCCCTCCACTTT.

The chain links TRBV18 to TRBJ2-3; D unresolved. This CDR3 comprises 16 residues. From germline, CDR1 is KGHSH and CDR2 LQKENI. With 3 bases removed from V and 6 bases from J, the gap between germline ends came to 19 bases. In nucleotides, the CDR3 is TGTGCCAGCTCACCCCCCGGTTCGGGTCCGGCGGATACGCAGTATTTT. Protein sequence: CASSPPGSGPADTQYF.

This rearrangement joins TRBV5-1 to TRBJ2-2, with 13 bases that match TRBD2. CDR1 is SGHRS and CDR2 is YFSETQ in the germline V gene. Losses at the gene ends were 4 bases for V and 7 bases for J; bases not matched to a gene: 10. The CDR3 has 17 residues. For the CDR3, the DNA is TGCGCCAGCAGCGGCTTACTAGCGGGGGGGCCAAACGGGGAGCTGTTTTTT. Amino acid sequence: CASSGLLAGGPNGELFF.

The CDR3 sequence: CASSLIGAYGYTF. CDR3 DNA: TGTGCCAGCAGCTTAATTGGGGCCTATGGCTACACCTTC. V usage is TRBV7-3 and J usage is TRBJ1-2; possibly TRBD1 for D (5 bases). From germline, CDR1 is SGHTA and CDR2 FQGTGA. V shed 1 base and J shed 4 bases, with 7 bases lying between them. The CDR3 is made up of 13 amino acids.

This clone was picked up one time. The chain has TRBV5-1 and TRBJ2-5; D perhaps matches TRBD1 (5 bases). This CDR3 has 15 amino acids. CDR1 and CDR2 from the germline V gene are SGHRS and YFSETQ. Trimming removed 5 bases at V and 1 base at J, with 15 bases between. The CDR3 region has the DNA TGCGCCAGCAGGCCTCAGGGCTCCCCCCAAGAGACCCAGTACTTC. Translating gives CASRPQGSPQETQYF.

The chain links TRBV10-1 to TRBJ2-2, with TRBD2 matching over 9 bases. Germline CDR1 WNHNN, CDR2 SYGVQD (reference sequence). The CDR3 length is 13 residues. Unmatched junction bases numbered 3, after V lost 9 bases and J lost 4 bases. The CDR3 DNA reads TGCGCCAGTGCGGGGGGGCGCACCGGGGAGCTGTTTTTT. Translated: CASAGGRTGELFF.